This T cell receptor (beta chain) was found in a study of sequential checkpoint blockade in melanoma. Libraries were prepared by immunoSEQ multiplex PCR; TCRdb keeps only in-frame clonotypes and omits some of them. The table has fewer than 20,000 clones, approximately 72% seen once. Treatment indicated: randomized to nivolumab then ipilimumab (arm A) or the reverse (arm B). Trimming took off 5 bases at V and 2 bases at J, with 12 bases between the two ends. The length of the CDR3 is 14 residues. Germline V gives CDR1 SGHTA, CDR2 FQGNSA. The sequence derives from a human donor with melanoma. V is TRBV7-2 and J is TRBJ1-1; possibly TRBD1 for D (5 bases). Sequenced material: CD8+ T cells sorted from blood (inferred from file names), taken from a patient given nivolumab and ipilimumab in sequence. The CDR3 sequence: CASSLHRRNTEAFF. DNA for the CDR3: TGTGCCAGCAGCCTCCACAGGAGAAACACTGAAGCTTTCTTT. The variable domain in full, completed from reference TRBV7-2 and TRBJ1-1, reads GAGVSQSPSNKVTEKGKDVELRCDPISGHTALYWYRQSLGQGLEFLIYFQGNSAPDKSGLPSDRFSAERTGGSVSTLTIQRTQQEDSAVYLCASSLHRRNTEAFFGQGTRLTVV.